The 10 T cell receptor beta chains below all came from one sample that was sequenced in a study of CD8 T cells in ankylosing spondylitis. TCRdb re-called the 5' RACE reads with MiXCR, one entry per CDR3 protein. The sample holds approximately 180,000 distinct CDR3 sequences, 15% to 20% seen once. The material sequenced was blood, either unsorted or a sorted T cell fraction (not recorded which). All receptors derive from a male donor aged 10 to 30 with ankylosing spondylitis or in good health (not recorded which).

In this sample, this clonotype turned up many times. The rearrangement uses TRBV30 and TRBJ2-7; 8 bases match TRBD1. The germline V gene encodes CDR1 GTSNPN and CDR2 SVGIG (reference sequence). This CDR3 region has 14 residues. Trimming removed 2 bases from V and 0 bases from J; junction bases left unmatched: 3. CDR3 residues: CAWSTGTGSYEQYF. The CDR3 nucleotides are TGTGCCTGGAGTACCGGGACAGGCTCCTACGAGCAGTACTTC.

There are a few counts of this clonotype. J is TRBJ2-7 and V is TRBV19; no firm D call. This CDR3 region has 13 residues. V was clipped by 0 bases and J by 5 bases, with 8 bases between them. CDR1 is LNHDA and CDR2 is SQIVND in the germline V gene (reference sequence). CDR3 sequence: CASSIDLADEQYF. The CDR3 DNA is TGTGCCAGTAGTATAGATCTGGCGGACGAGCAGTACTTC.

This clonotype occurred many times. The chain links TRBV11-2 to TRBJ2-2; D might be TRBD2 (6 bases). The CDR3 covers 15 residues. The germline V gene has CDR1 SGHAT and CDR2 FQNNGV. Trimming removed 1 base at V and 6 bases at J, with 12 bases between. CDR3 bases: TGTGCCAGCAGCTTAGGTCCTCCGGGAGCCGGGGAGCTGTTTTTT. Translated: CASSLGPPGAGELFF.

This clonotype was detected many times. The chain has TRBV7-6 and TRBJ2-7, with 8 positions matching TRBD2. The trim removed 6 bases at V and 6 bases at J, leaving 10 bases unmatched. This CDR3 contains 14 residues. CDR1 SGHVS and CDR2 FNYEAQ come from the germline V gene. The CDR3 protein is CASSVEAGAGEQYF. CDR3 DNA: TGTGCCAGCAGTGTCGAAGCGGGAGCGGGCGAGCAGTACTTC.

CDR3 sequence (DNA): TGTGCCAGCTCAAAAGGAGACAGGTTTAAACATGAGCAGTTCTTC. Protein sequence: CASSKGDRFKHEQFF. J is TRBJ2-1 and V is TRBV7-9, with D possibly TRBD1 on 6 matching bases. Trimming shortened V by 8 bases and J by 8 bases, and 22 bases separated the two germline ends. Germline CDR1 reads SEHNR; CDR2 reads FQNEAQ (reference sequence). The CDR3 is 15 amino acids.

This clonotype was counted ten times or more. The CDR3 loop is CASSWYPGTGLDNQPQHF. DNA of the CDR3: TGCGCCAGCAGCTGGTACCCCGGGACAGGATTGGACAATCAGCCCCAGCATTTT. The V call is TRBV5-1, the J call TRBJ1-5, with TRBD1 matching 8 bases. V lost 3 bases, J lost 3 bases, and 14 bases stayed unmatched. The CDR3 sequence is 18 residues long. The germline V gene encodes CDR1 SGHRS and CDR2 YFSETQ.

The V call is TRBV27, the J call TRBJ2-2; D is uncertain. Trimming took off 5 bases at V and 6 bases at J, with 13 bases between the two ends. Germline values: CDR1 MNHEY, CDR2 SMNVEV (reference sequence). This CDR3 spans 14 amino acids. CDR3 in amino acids: CASSLTVSPGELFF. Written as DNA, the CDR3 is TGTGCCAGCAGTCTCACCGTTAGCCCCGGGGAGCTGTTTTTT.

This clonotype was seen at least ten times. The V call is TRBV2, the J call TRBJ2-3; 8 bases match TRBD1. This CDR3 spans 15 amino acids. Germline values: CDR1 SNHLY, CDR2 FYNNEI. The V segment lost 1 base and the J segment 3 bases; nucleotides outside the gene matches: 3. CDR3 nucleotide sequence: TGTGCCAGCAGTGAAGGACAGGGGAATACAGATACGCAGTATTTT. Its protein is CASSEGQGNTDTQYF.

This clonotype was picked up many times. The J gene is TRBJ2-3, the V gene TRBV12-3 or TRBV12-4; 7 bases fit TRBD2. This CDR3 has 15 residues. The trim removed 6 bases at V and 4 bases at J, leaving 10 bases unmatched. The CDR3 sequence: CASRQQSLAADTQYF. In DNA, the CDR3 is TGTGCCAGCAGACAACAGAGCCTAGCGGCAGATACGCAGTATTTT.

This clonotype was detected many times. The V call is TRBV5-1, the J call TRBJ2-1, with 14 nucleotides matching TRBD2. The CDR3 is made up of 16 amino acids. The junction had 4 bases not matched to a gene; V was cut back by 3 bases and J by 5 bases. The germline gives CDR1 SGHRS, CDR2 YFSETQ. In DNA form, the CDR3 reads TGCGCCAGCAGCTGGGGGACTAGCGGGAGCCACAATGAGCAGTTCTTC. Translated: CASSWGTSGSHNEQFF.